Presented here are 18 T cell receptor beta chains from one specimen sequenced in a study of T-cell reconstitution after alpha-beta-depleted transplantation in children. Unique molecular identifiers were used in preparing the TCRbeta library. From the PCR reads, TCRdb called clonotypes with MiXCR, one entry per CDR3 protein. Of around 960,000 distinct CDR3 sequences in the sample, around 30% were seen once. The source was PBMCs, mostly from graft donor cells, collected 360 days after TCRalphabeta/CD19-depleted stem cell transplant. The receptor set was obtained from a boy younger than two who had a stem cell transplant for SCID, so the T cells may come from the graft donor.

This clonotype turned up a few times. The V call is TRBV2, the J call TRBJ2-7, with 11 bases that match TRBD1. Germline values: CDR1 SNHLY, CDR2 FYNNEI. The CDR3 runs to 15 residues. Losses at the gene ends were 6 bases for V and 4 bases for J; bases not matched to a gene: 8. The CDR3 here is CASREDRGLLYEQYF. In DNA, the CDR3 is TGTGCCAGCAGGGAGGACAGGGGGCTTTTGTACGAGCAGTACTTC.

This clonotype has just a few counts. V and J are TRBV20-1 and TRBJ2-3; D remains unclear. The CDR3 is 13 residues long. Looked up from germline, CDR1 is DFQATT and CDR2 is SNEGSKA (reference sequence). Trimming left V 2 bases short and J 3 bases short, with 9 bases between. This chain's CDR3 is CSARTPPTDTQYF. The CDR3 nucleotides are TGCAGTGCTAGAACGCCCCCGACAGATACGCAGTATTTT.

This clonotype has more than one count but fewer than ten. This sequence joins TRBV18 and TRBJ2-3; D uncertain. V was shortened by 4 bases and J by 5 bases, with 7 bases between the two germline ends. This CDR3 region has 12 residues. CDR1 and CDR2 from the germline V gene are KGHSH and LQKENI. Written as DNA, the CDR3 is TGTGCCAGCTCACACCTCGGAGATACGCAGTATTTT. This gives the protein CASSHLGDTQYF.

The rearrangement links TRBV24-1 to TRBJ2-2; D uncertain. The CDR3 contains 13 residues. V shed 5 bases and J shed 4 bases, with 7 bases lying between them. Germline CDR1 and CDR2: KGHDR and SFDVKD. DNA of the CDR3: TGTGCCACCAGTGGACCAGGCACCGGGGAGCTGTTTTTT. Residues: CATSGPGTGELFF.

The chain couples TRBV2 to TRBJ1-2; 9 bases agree with TRBD1. The junction had 7 bases not matched to a gene; V was cut back by 7 bases and J by 4 bases. The germline CDR1 and CDR2 sequences are SNHLY and FYNNEI. The CDR3 has 14 residues. CDR3 loop: CASTTGTGPYGYTF. In DNA form, the CDR3 reads TGTGCCAGCACCACCGGGACAGGGCCCTATGGCTACACCTTC. Full variable domain (outside the CDR3, taken from reference TRBV2 and TRBJ1-2): EPEVTQTPSHQVTQMGQEVILRCVPISNHLYFYWYRQILGQKVEFLVSFYNNEISEKSEIFDDQFSVERPDGSNFTLKIRSTKLEDSAMYFCASTTGTGPYGYTFGSGTRLTVV.

This clonotype has more than one count but fewer than ten. This rearrangement joins TRBV4-1 to TRBJ2-5; D unclear. V was clipped by 0 bases and J by 0 bases, with 14 bases between them. The CDR3 runs to 17 residues. Per germline, CDR1 MGHRA and CDR2 YSYEKL. This CDR3 is CASSQDSVFLDQETQYF. The DNA of the CDR3 is TGCGCCAGCAGCCAAGATTCAGTTTTCCTTGACCAAGAGACCCAGTACTTC.

The V gene is TRBV27, the J gene TRBJ1-5; D not certain. V was pared by 6 bases and J by 0 bases, with 21 bases between. This CDR3 is 18 amino acids long. In germline, CDR1 is MNHEY, CDR2 SMNVEV (reference sequence). CDR3 sequence: CASRRHNSQLYSNQPQHF. For the CDR3, the DNA is TGTGCCAGCAGACGACATAACAGCCAACTTTATAGCAATCAGCCCCAGCATTTT.

The chain uses TRBV27 and TRBJ2-3, with D unclear. Germline V lookup: CDR1 MNHEY, CDR2 SMNVEV (reference sequence). The CDR3 has 14 residues. V lost 3 bases to trimming and J lost 3 bases, with 10 bases between them. This chain's CDR3 is CASSFSQATDTQYF. The CDR3 DNA is TGTGCCAGCAGTTTCTCCCAGGCAACAGATACGCAGTATTTT.

This chain links TRBV27 with TRBJ1-5; D gene unclear. The V gene lost 5 bases and the J gene lost 7 bases, with 18 bases spanning the gap. Germline lookup yields CDR1 MNHEY and CDR2 SMNVEV (reference sequence). This CDR3 is built from 15 residues. CDR3 sequence reads: CASSPGPPYRQPQHF. DNA for the CDR3: TGTGCCAGCAGTCCCGGTCCTCCTTATAGACAGCCCCAGCATTTT.

This clonotype was seen more than once but under ten times. The rearrangement links TRBV6-5 to TRBJ2-7; weak D call: TRBD1 (5 bases). V was pared by 1 base and J by 0 bases, with 13 bases between. There are 16 residues in the CDR3. Germline V gene data show CDR1 as MNHEY and CDR2 as SVGAGI. CDR3 in amino acids: CASSYYLGPSSYEQYF. The CDR3 DNA reads TGTGCCAGCAGTTACTACCTGGGGCCCAGCTCCTACGAGCAGTACTTC.

This clonotype came up a few times. V and J are TRBV5-5 and TRBJ2-2; D ambiguous. Germline V gene data show CDR1 as SGHKS and CDR2 as YYEKEE (reference sequence). This CDR3 spans 15 amino acids. Trimming took off 0 bases at V and 0 bases at J, with 6 bases between the two ends. The CDR3: CASSLVGTNTGELFF. The CDR3 nucleotides are TGTGCCAGCAGCTTGGTGGGGACGAACACCGGGGAGCTGTTTTTT.

This clonotype came up many times. This chain links TRBV4-1 with TRBJ2-7; 8 nucleotides match TRBD2. From germline, CDR1 is MGHRA and CDR2 YSYEKL. CDR3 length equals 16 residues. V trimming: 6 bases; J trimming: 5 bases; junction bases outside the gene matches: 15. The CDR3 is CASRGMWRGASDEQYF. CDR3 in DNA: TGCGCCAGCAGGGGGATGTGGCGGGGGGCTTCCGACGAGCAGTACTTC.

This clonotype was found a few times. V gene TRBV4-3 combines with J gene TRBJ1-1; no clear D gene. V lost 3 bases and J 7 bases, leaving 9 bases between the germline ends. The V gene's germline CDR1 is LGHNA and CDR2 YSLEER. This CDR3 comprises 12 residues. The CDR3 spells CASSHSKGEAFF. The DNA of the CDR3 is TGCGCCAGCAGCCATTCCAAGGGTGAAGCTTTCTTT.

The gene calls are TRBV7-9 and TRBJ2-5; no firm D call. Per the germline V gene, CDR1 is SEHNR and CDR2 is FQNEAQ (reference sequence). V was shortened by 4 bases and J by 3 bases, with 15 bases between the two germline ends. CDR3 length: 15 amino acids. The CDR3 loop is CASSSRILFEETQYF. CDR3 sequence (DNA): TGTGCCAGCAGCTCACGGATCCTATTTGAAGAGACCCAGTACTTC.

This chain connects TRBV7-9 to TRBJ2-1; the match to TRBD2 covers 11 bases. Trimming at V came to 3 bases and at J to 8 bases, leaving 9 bases not matched to a gene. Germline CDR1 reads SEHNR; CDR2 reads FQNEAQ (reference sequence). CDR3 size: 16 residues. The DNA for the CDR3 is TGTGCCAGCAGCTTTGGGTATAGCGGGGGGGCGGATGAGCAGTTCTTC. Its protein is CASSFGYSGGADEQFF.

Note on this clonotype: At one of its ends the junction is not consistent with the germline gene, which may arise from a read error. The genes are TRBV28 and TRBJ2-7, with a possible D match to TRBD1 (5 bases). There are 15 residues in the CDR3. Germline-derived CDR1 and CDR2 are MDHEN and SYDVKM. The CDR3 nucleotides are TGTGCCAGCAGTCTATGGTCAGGGATCGGCTACGAGCAGTACTTC. Its protein is CASSLWSGIGYEQYF.

This chain links TRBV11-2 with TRBJ2-1; D might be TRBD1 (6 bases). The CDR3 is 18 amino acids. The germline V gene encodes CDR1 SGHAT and CDR2 FQNNGV. V shed 2 bases and J shed 7 bases, with 24 bases lying between them. Here the CDR3 reads CASSLRNTAGVLYNEQFF. The CDR3 DNA sequence: TGTGCCAGCAGCTTACGGAACACGGCAGGGGTATTGTATAATGAGCAGTTCTTC.

In its sample, this clonotype was seen a few times. This chain connects TRBV20-1 to TRBJ1-2, with a tentative D call TRBD1 (6 bases). The CDR3 contains 14 residues. Germline V gene sequence: CDR1 DFQATT, CDR2 SNEGSKA (reference sequence). Trimming stripped 0 bases from V and 3 bases from J, with 11 bases between. The CDR3 DNA is TGCAGTGCTAGAGACGGGACAAGCGACTATGGCTACACCTTC. Translating it yields CSARDGTSDYGYTF.